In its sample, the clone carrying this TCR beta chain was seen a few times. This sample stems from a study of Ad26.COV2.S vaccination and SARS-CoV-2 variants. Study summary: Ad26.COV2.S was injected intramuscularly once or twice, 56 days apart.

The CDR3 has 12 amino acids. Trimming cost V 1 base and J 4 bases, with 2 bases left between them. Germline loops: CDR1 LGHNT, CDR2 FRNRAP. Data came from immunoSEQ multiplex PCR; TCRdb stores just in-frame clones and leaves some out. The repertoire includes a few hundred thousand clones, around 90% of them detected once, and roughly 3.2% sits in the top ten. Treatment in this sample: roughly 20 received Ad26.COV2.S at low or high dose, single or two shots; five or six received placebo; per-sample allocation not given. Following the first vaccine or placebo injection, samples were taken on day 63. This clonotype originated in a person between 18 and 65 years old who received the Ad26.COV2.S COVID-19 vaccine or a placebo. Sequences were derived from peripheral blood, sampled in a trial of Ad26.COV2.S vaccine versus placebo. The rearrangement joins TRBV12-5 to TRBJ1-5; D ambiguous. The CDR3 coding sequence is TGTGCTAGTGGTTTGGGGAATCAGCCCCAGCATTTT. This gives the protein CASGLGNQPQHF.